This T cell receptor (beta chain) was identified in a study of blood T cell repertoires in COVID-19. Study overall: Samples of COVID-19 (acute and convalescent) were obtained from the United States, Italy and Spain. In each case, the material was cDNA or gDNA derived from T cells, B-cell-depleted T cells, or PBMCs.

Participants were placed into cohorts based on the clinical history they reported. Germline assignment: CDR1 SGHVS and CDR2 FNYEAQ. The CDR3 length is 13 residues. With 4 bases clipped from V and 8 bases from J, the junction kept 5 bases outside the gene matches. Authors' analysis steps: Nucleated cell number was recorded as an estimate derived from reference gene primer amplification. The table came from immunoSEQ multiplex PCR; TCRdb's copy has only in-frame clones and leaves some out. That table gives V, J and clone size, and the DNA gave D and trimming. Of about 200,000 clones in the sample, 81% are singletons; the top ten hold about 8.9%.

The chain carries TRBV7-6 and TRBJ1-2; 9 bases line up with TRBD1. The sequence was collected from a woman aged 45-60 years with acute COVID-19. Sequences were obtained from PBMCs or T cells enriched from blood (not recorded which). CDR3 sequence: CASSWDREGGYTF. The DNA of the CDR3 is TGTGCCAGCAGCTGGGACAGGGAGGGAGGCTACACCTTC.